This is a list of T cell receptor beta chains from one sample in a study of blood T cell repertoires in COVID-19. Using immunoSEQ multiplex PCR, the repertoire was profiled, and TCRdb retains in-frame clones only, with some absent. The data contain about 260,000 clones, about nine tenths of them seen just once; the ten biggest clones take up 8.5% to 10%. The sequencing sample was made of peripheral blood. The receptor set was obtained from a man aged 40-50 years who had recovered from COVID-19. The CDR3 runs from the conserved cysteine through the conserved F or W. The order of the fields is CDR3 protein, CDR3 DNA, D gene, J gene, clone size, V gene. The D gene is left open where the match is weak. A clone size is listed for some rows: how often the clone was seen (once, few, many), or a class if it is expanded.

CSVVGGASGGPRRREQYF	TGCAGCGTCGTAGGGGGGGCTAGCGGGGGCCCCCGTCGTCGGGAGCAGTACTTC	TRBD2	TRBJ2-7	-	TRBV29-1
CASSMERGGTGELFF	TGTGCCAGTAGTATGGAGCGGGGGGGCACCGGGGAGCTGTTTTTT	TRBD2	TRBJ2-2	-	TRBV19
CASSLTGSKQETQYF	TGTGCCAGCAGCCTTACCGGGTCCAAACAAGAGACCCAGTACTTC	-	TRBJ2-5	-	TRBV7-9
CASSFSQSGQINYGYTF	TGTGCCAGCTCATTTTCACAATCGGGACAGATTAACTATGGCTACACCTTC	TRBD1	TRBJ1-2	-	TRBV18
CASSIFLGQNNSPLHF	TGTGCCAGTAGTATATTCTTGGGACAGAATAATTCACCCCTCCACTTT	TRBD1	TRBJ1-6	-	TRBV19
CASSNMEALLNTEAFF	TGTGCCAGCAGCAATATGGAGGCCTTATTGAACACTGAAGCTTTCTTT	-	TRBJ1-1	-	TRBV7-7
CSVEGGGNRAGNTIYF	TGCAGCGTTGAAGGAGGGGGCAACAGGGCTGGAAACACCATATATTTT	TRBD1	TRBJ1-3	-	TRBV29-1
CASSPGLAGVGLQYF	TGTGCCAGCAGCCCGGGACTAGCGGGGGTTGGGTTGCAGTATTTT	TRBD2	TRBJ2-3	-	TRBV7-7
CASSHQQGSTEAFF	TGCGCCAGCAGCCACCAACAGGGTAGCACTGAAGCTTTCTTT	-	TRBJ1-1	-	TRBV4-1
CAISERKGLVKPRFDEQYF	TGTGCCATCAGTGAGAGGAAGGGACTAGTGAAGCCGAGGTTTGACGAGCAGTACTTC	TRBD2	TRBJ2-7	-	TRBV10-3
CASSWTSGGLGTQYF	TGTGCCAGTAGTTGGACTAGCGGGGGCCTAGGCACGCAGTATTTT	TRBD2	TRBJ2-3	-	TRBV19
CASSASPSGGAGEQYF	TGCGCCAGCAGCGCTTCGCCTAGCGGGGGGGCCGGAGAGCAGTACTTC	TRBD2	TRBJ2-7	-	TRBV4-3
CASSPLTVVGPQHF	TGTGCCAGCTCACCACTTACAGTAGTTGGGCCCCAGCATTTT	-	TRBJ1-5	-	TRBV18
CASSPTGDSYEQYF	TGTGCCAGCAGCCCCACAGGGGATTCTTACGAGCAGTACTTC	TRBD1	TRBJ2-7	-	TRBV9
CASSLGTVYSTDTQYF	TGTGCCAGCAGCTTAGGGACAGTCTATAGCACAGATACGCAGTATTTT	-	TRBJ2-3	-	TRBV7-9
CASEGVGETQYF	TGTGCCAGCGAGGGGGTTGGGGAGACCCAGTACTTC	-	TRBJ2-5	few	TRBV3-1/TRBV3-2
CASSQDGGTSGRAQQYF	TGTGCCAGCAGCCAAGATGGGGGGACTAGCGGGAGGGCCCAGCAGTACTTC	TRBD2	TRBJ2-7	few	TRBV3-1/TRBV3-2